A single T cell receptor beta chain is shown here with its context. This sample is part of a study of blood T cell repertoires in COVID-19. Study-level information: Some COVID-19 samples were acute and others convalescent; all came from the United States, Italy and Spain. T cells, B-cell-depleted T cells, or PBMCs provided the cDNA or gDNA that served as material.

The CDR3 is 12 residues long. CDR1 is MNHEY and CDR2 is SVGAGI in the germline V gene. The V and J ends lost 6 bases and 8 bases respectively, with 13 bases between them. The authors' processing: From reference gene primer amplification, estimates of nucleated cell counts were derived. Sequencing was performed with immunoSEQ multiplex PCR; in TCRdb, only in-frame clones are kept and a portion is missing. D and trimming were read from the DNA, whereas the V and J calls and clone size are those reported in that table. This table has some 170,000 clones, 80% to 85% appearing once. The sample comprised peripheral blood. This sequence was found in a woman older than 75 with active or convalescent COVID-19. The chain carries TRBV6-5 and TRBJ1-1, with a possible D match to TRBD1 (5 bases). The CDR3 DNA is TGTGCCAGCAGCGGGGGTTGGGCAGAAGCTTTCTTT. Protein product: CASSGGWAEAFF.